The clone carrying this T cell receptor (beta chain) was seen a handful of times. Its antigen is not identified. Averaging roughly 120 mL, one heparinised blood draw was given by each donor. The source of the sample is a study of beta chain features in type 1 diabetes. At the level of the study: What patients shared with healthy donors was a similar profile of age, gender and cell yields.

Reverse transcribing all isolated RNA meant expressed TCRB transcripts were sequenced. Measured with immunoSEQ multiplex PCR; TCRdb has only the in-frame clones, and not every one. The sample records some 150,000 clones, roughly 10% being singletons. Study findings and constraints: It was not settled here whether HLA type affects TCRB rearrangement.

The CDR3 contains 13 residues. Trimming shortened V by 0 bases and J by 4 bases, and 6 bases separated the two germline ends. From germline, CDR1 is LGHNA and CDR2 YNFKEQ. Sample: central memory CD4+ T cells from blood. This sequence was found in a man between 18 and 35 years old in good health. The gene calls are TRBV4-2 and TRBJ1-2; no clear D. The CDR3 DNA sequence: TGTGCCAGCAGCCAAGATGAAGTCTATGGCTACACCTTC. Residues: CASSQDEVYGYTF.